These 25 T cell receptor beta chains originate from one sample sequenced in a study of technical replicates of blood from a few donors. The assay was immunoSEQ multiplex PCR, and TCRdb's table has in-frame clones only and misses some. The repertoire holds 60,000 to 65,000 clones, with around 85% as singletons. The sequencing sample was made of PBMCs. The receptors here all came from a human donor in good health. Some clones in this sample may be carry-over from other donors' samples.

The chain recombines TRBV5-1 with TRBJ2-1; D is undetermined. The CDR3 runs 14 residues. V was trimmed by 0 bases and J by 7 bases, leaving 11 bases between them. Germline CDR1 reads SGHRS; CDR2 reads YFSETQ. The CDR3 DNA sequence: TGCGCCAGCAGCTTGGGCCAAGCTAGGAATGAGCAGTTCTTC. Its protein is CASSLGQARNEQFF.

This clone was observed a single time. The chain carries TRBV30 and TRBJ2-7; D perhaps matches TRBD1 (6 bases). The CDR3 has 13 amino acids. V dropped 5 bases and J dropped 4 bases, with 15 bases sitting between them. Germline CDR1 reads GTSNPN; CDR2 reads SVGIG (reference sequence). This chain's CDR3 is CAWSLGTLYEQYF. The CDR3 coding sequence is TGTGCCTGGTCCCTGGGGACACTTTACGAGCAGTACTTC.

This sequence joins TRBV4-3 and TRBJ1-2; 11 nucleotides line up with TRBD1. The V segment lost 2 bases and the J segment 9 bases; nucleotides outside the gene matches: 11. Looked up from germline, CDR1 is LGHNA and CDR2 is YSLEER. The CDR3 covers 16 residues. CDR3 amino acids: CASSQLTGQGVYSYTF. The DNA for the CDR3 is TGCGCCAGCAGCCAACTAACGGGACAGGGGGTATATAGCTACACCTTC.

The V and J genes are TRBV7-9 and TRBJ2-3; the D is unclear. CDR1 is SEHNR and CDR2 is FQNEAQ in the germline V gene (reference sequence). V was cut by 7 bases and J by 3 bases, with 14 bases left in between. The CDR3 covers 14 residues. CDR3: CASNTGLPTDTQYF. In DNA, the CDR3 is TGTGCCAGCAACACCGGGTTACCTACAGATACGCAGTATTTT.

As to this clone: Possible read error: a much larger clone is one base away. J is TRBJ2-4 and V is TRBV5-1; tentative D call: TRBD2 (5 bases). The CDR3 extends over 14 amino acids. Germline V gene sequence: CDR1 SGHRS, CDR2 YFSETQ. V was cut by 3 bases and J by 8 bases, with 15 bases left in between. The CDR3 coding sequence is TGCGCCAGCAGCTCCGGACGGGGTGGGGACATTCAGTACTTC. Translation: CASSSGRGGDIQYF.

This sequence joins TRBV7-9 and TRBJ1-5; 8 bases agree with TRBD1. V was pared by 5 bases and J by 2 bases, with 5 bases of the junction left unmatched. The CDR3 is made up of 15 amino acids. CDR1 SEHNR and CDR2 FQNEAQ come from the germline V gene (reference sequence). CDR3 protein: CASSPQGAGNQPQHF. DNA for the CDR3: TGTGCCAGCAGCCCCCAGGGGGCGGGCAATCAGCCCCAGCATTTT.

This clone was seen only once. The chain carries TRBV5-1 and TRBJ2-7; D not resolved. Trimming took off 0 bases at V and 0 bases at J, with 7 bases between the two ends. The CDR3 runs to 14 residues. Per germline, CDR1 SGHRS and CDR2 YFSETQ. CDR3: CASSLGLVSYEQYF. CDR3 coding DNA: TGCGCCAGCAGCTTGGGACTCGTCTCCTACGAGCAGTACTTC.

The chain has TRBV30 and TRBJ2-1, with 13 nucleotides matching TRBD2. The trim removed 2 bases at V and 8 bases at J, leaving 9 bases unmatched. This CDR3 has 16 residues. The germline V gene encodes CDR1 GTSNPN and CDR2 SVGIG (reference sequence). CDR3 nucleotides: TGTGCCTGGAGTACTACTAGCGGGAGGGCCATCGATGAGCAGTTCTTC. This codes for CAWSTTSGRAIDEQFF.

This sequence joins TRBV7-2 and TRBJ2-3; perhaps TRBD1 as D (6 bases). The V and J ends lost 5 bases and 3 bases respectively, with 9 bases between them. This CDR3 is 13 amino acids long. From germline, CDR1 is SGHTA and CDR2 FQGNSA. CDR3 protein: CASSKTGTDTQYF. Written as DNA, the CDR3 is TGTGCCAGCAGCAAGACAGGTACAGATACGCAGTATTTT. The complete variable domain, with remaining parts taken from reference TRBV7-2 and TRBJ2-3, reads GAGVSQSPSNKVTEKGKDVELRCDPISGHTALYWYRQSLGQGLEFLIYFQGNSAPDKSGLPSDRFSAERTGGSVSTLTIQRTQQEDSAVYLCASSKTGTDTQYFGPGTRLTVL.

V usage is TRBV7-9 and J usage is TRBJ2-5, with TRBD1 matching over 7 bases. Germline V gives CDR1 SEHNR, CDR2 FQNEAQ (reference sequence). The V segment lost 3 bases and the J segment 4 bases; nucleotides outside the gene matches: 5. CDR3 length: 14 amino acids. The CDR3 sequence: CASSFRQGGETQYF. The CDR3 region has the DNA TGTGCCAGCAGCTTCCGACAGGGCGGAGAGACCCAGTACTTC.

The chain employs TRBV19 and TRBJ1-6, with no clear D. Trimming took 5 bases from V and 8 from J, leaving 10 bases between them. The germline gives CDR1 LNHDA, CDR2 SQIVND (reference sequence). This CDR3 has 13 residues. The CDR3 reads CASSAMGDSPLHF. CDR3 nucleotides: TGTGCCAGTAGTGCCATGGGAGATTCACCCCTCCACTTT.

Concerning this clone itself: The junction departs from the called germline gene at one end, perhaps through a read error. This sequence joins TRBV10-3 and TRBJ2-2, with 9 bases lining up with TRBD2. CDR3 length: 15 residues. Germline CDR1 ENHRY, CDR2 SYGVKD. The CDR3 DNA reads TGTGCCATCAAGGGTGCTAGCGGGAACGCCGGGGAGCTGTTTTTT. This sequence encodes CAIKGASGNAGELFF.

The chain recombines TRBV30 with TRBJ2-1; 12 bases are a match to TRBD2. From germline, CDR1 is GTSNPN and CDR2 SVGIG (reference sequence). The CDR3 spans 15 residues. V trimming: 0 bases; J trimming: 10 bases; junction bases outside the gene matches: 7. CDR3 in amino acids: CAWSVLASGRGEQFF. CDR3 coding DNA: TGTGCCTGGAGTGTACTTGCTAGCGGGAGGGGGGAGCAGTTCTTC. The full variable domain, with the rest looked up from reference TRBV30 and TRBJ2-1, is SQTIHQWPATLVQPVGSPLSLECTVEGTSNPNLYWYRQAAGRGLQLLFYSVGIGQISSEVPQNLSASRPQDRQFILSSKKLLLSDSGFYLCAWSVLASGRGEQFFGPGTRLTVL.

The rearrangement uses TRBV5-1 and TRBJ2-4, with 9 bases identical to TRBD1. CDR1 and CDR2 from the germline V gene are SGHRS and YFSETQ. This CDR3 contains 16 residues. V gave up 0 bases and J gave up 0 bases; unmatched junction bases: 1. CDR3 coding DNA: TGCGCCAGCAGCTTGGGGGACAGGGAAGCCAAAAACATTCAGTACTTC. Protein product: CASSLGDREAKNIQYF.

The CDR3 protein is CASRRGGNQETQYF. In DNA, the CDR3 is TGCGCCAGCAGACGGGGGGGCAACCAAGAGACCCAGTACTTC. This sequence joins TRBV5-1 and TRBJ2-5; 8 bases align to TRBD2. V was clipped by 5 bases and J by 0 bases; unmatched bases: 3. The CDR3 sequence is 14 residues long. From germline, CDR1 is SGHRS and CDR2 YFSETQ.

The rearrangement joins TRBV18 to TRBJ1-1; the D is unclear. CDR3 size: 13 residues. Trimming removed 6 bases from V and 4 bases from J, with 12 bases in between. The germline V gene has CDR1 KGHSH and CDR2 LQKENI. The CDR3 here is CASSPGSGTEAFF. The CDR3 DNA is TGTGCCAGCTCCCCCGGGAGCGGCACTGAAGCTTTCTTT.

The rearrangement uses TRBV4-2 and TRBJ1-4, with D maybe TRBD1 (6 bases). The ends were cut back, 1 base at V and 11 bases at J, with 14 bases in the middle. The CDR3 runs 14 residues. Germline V CDR1 and CDR2: LGHNA, YNFKEQ. The CDR3 coding sequence is TGTGCCAGCAGCCAAGTCGGACAGAACGACAAACTGTTTTTT. Residues: CASSQVGQNDKLFF.

The CDR3: CATSRGEGGNEQFF. DNA for the CDR3: TGTGCCACCAGCAGAGGAGAAGGGGGCAATGAGCAGTTCTTC. The gene calls are TRBV15 and TRBJ2-1; D is perhaps TRBD1 (6 bases). The CDR3 contains 14 residues. V dropped 1 base and J dropped 6 bases, with 10 bases sitting between them. Germline V gene data show CDR1 as LNHNV and CDR2 as YYDKDF (reference sequence).

This chain uses TRBV5-1 with TRBJ1-1, with unresolved D. Germline V gene sequence: CDR1 SGHRS, CDR2 YFSETQ. The CDR3 totals 14 residues. V lost 3 bases to trimming and J lost 1 base, with 10 bases between them. The CDR3 region has the DNA TGCGCCAGCAGCTACGACTCTGGGAACACTGAAGCTTTCTTT. It codes for CASSYDSGNTEAFF.

The chain is built from TRBV7-2 and TRBJ1-3, with D tentatively TRBD1 (5 bases). CDR1 is SGHTA, CDR2 FQGNSA, per germline. The CDR3 runs to 14 residues. The germline V and J ends were trimmed by 5 bases and 4 bases, with 12 bases remaining between them. The CDR3 loop is CASSPTQGGNTIYF. The CDR3 coding sequence is TGTGCCAGCAGCCCGACTCAGGGAGGAAACACCATATATTTT. Looking up the rest from reference TRBV7-2 and TRBJ1-3 gives the full variable domain: GAGVSQSPSNKVTEKGKDVELRCDPISGHTALYWYRQSLGQGLEFLIYFQGNSAPDKSGLPSDRFSAERTGGSVSTLTIQRTQQEDSAVYLCASSPTQGGNTIYFGEGSWLTVV.

J is TRBJ1-2 and V is TRBV7-8; 9 nucleotides align to TRBD1. The V segment lost 5 bases and the J segment 5 bases; nucleotides outside the gene matches: 6. CDR3 length equals 14 residues. In germline, CDR1 is SGHVS, CDR2 FQNEAQ. CDR3 coding DNA: TGTGCCAGCAGCGGCCGGGACAGGGCTTATGGCTACACCTTC. This translates into CASSGRDRAYGYTF.

This chain joins TRBV18 and TRBJ2-5; D gene uncertain. Germline loops: CDR1 KGHSH, CDR2 LQKENI. The CDR3 covers 14 residues. V was clipped by 3 bases and J by 3 bases, with 11 bases between them. CDR3 coding DNA: TGTGCCAGCTCACCGACCCTAGAGGAAGAGACCCAGTACTTC. This gives the protein CASSPTLEEETQYF.

The chain links TRBV7-9 to TRBJ1-6; D remains unclear. V gave up 3 bases and J gave up 5 bases, with 8 bases separating them. The length of the CDR3 is 14 residues. Germline-derived CDR1 and CDR2 are SEHNR and FQNEAQ (reference sequence). The CDR3 nucleotides are TGTGCCAGCAGCTTGTATACAGATAATTCACCCCTCCACTTT. Encoded protein: CASSLYTDNSPLHF.

The chain has TRBV2 and TRBJ1-1; no reliable D call. This CDR3 contains 11 residues. Germline V gives CDR1 SNHLY, CDR2 FYNNEI. Trimming took off 2 bases at V and 10 bases at J, with 8 bases between the two ends. CDR3 bases: TGTGCCAGCAGTGAACGGGGAGCAGCTTTCTTT. It yields the protein CASSERGAAFF.

Only a few counts were recorded for this clone. This chain connects TRBV27 to TRBJ2-7; 7 nucleotides align to TRBD2. The CDR3 consists of 15 residues. In germline, CDR1 is MNHEY, CDR2 SMNVEV (reference sequence). V shed 11 bases and J 4 bases; nucleotides not matched to a gene: 17. The CDR3 is CAGETQASGNYEQYF. CDR3 DNA: TGTGCCGGAGAGACTCAGGCTAGCGGAAATTACGAGCAGTACTTC.